The source of this T cell receptor beta chain is a study of technical replicates of blood from a handful of donors. Per germline, CDR1 LNHDA and CDR2 SQIVND (reference sequence). This CDR3 comprises 13 residues. Trimming shortened V by 6 bases and J by 1 base, and 10 bases separated the two germline ends. Sequencing was performed with immunoSEQ multiplex PCR; in TCRdb, only in-frame clones are kept and a portion is missing. The sample shows 60,000 to 75,000 clones, around 97% of them seen only once. V usage is TRBV19 and J usage is TRBJ2-7; possible D gene TRBD1, 5 bases. The sequenced sample was T cells isolated from PBMCs. The clonotype was recovered from a human donor in good health. The CDR3: CASRSGPSYEQYF. CDR3 bases: TGTGCCAGTAGATCAGGGCCATCCTACGAGCAGTACTTC.